Below are 32 T cell receptor beta chains sequenced from a single sample in a study of CD8+ T cells in alopecia areata. Described treatment: oral pan-JAK inhibitor, 5-10 mg twice daily. RNA extraction and reverse transcription yielded cDNA as sequencing template. The protocol was immunoSEQ multiplex PCR, while the TCRdb copy is restricted to in-frame clones and leaves out a portion. Altogether roughly 190,000 clones are present, about three fifths being singletons, with the ten largest covering 0.85% to 1.3%. The source was CD4+ T cells sorted from blood, collected at week 24, from a patient treated with tofacitinib. These TCRs come from a human donor with alopecia areata.

The chain has TRBV12-5 and TRBJ1-2; D is unclear. Trimming removed 4 bases from V and 3 bases from J, with 12 bases in between. The germline gives CDR1 LGHNT, CDR2 FRNRAP. This CDR3 has 14 residues. The chain's CDR3 is CASGSNGDDYGYTF. The DNA of the CDR3 is TGTGCTAGTGGTTCGAATGGTGATGACTATGGCTACACCTTC.

The V call is TRBV14, the J call TRBJ2-1; D not certain. V shed 0 bases and J shed 0 bases, with 3 bases lying between them. The V gene's germline CDR1 is SGHDN and CDR2 FVKESK. CDR3 size: 14 residues. DNA for the CDR3: TGTGCCAGCAGCCAAGACAGCTCCTACAATGAGCAGTTCTTC. Amino acid sequence: CASSQDSSYNEQFF. Complete variable domain (other parts from reference TRBV14 and TRBJ2-1): EAGVTQFPSHSVIEKGQTVTLRCDPISGHDNLYWYRRVMGKEIKFLLHFVKESKQDESGMPNNRFLAERTGGTYSTLKVQPAELEDSGVYFCASSQDSSYNEQFFGPGTRLTVL.

The rearrangement uses TRBV29-1 and TRBJ1-1; D possibly corresponds to TRBD1 (6 bases). The germline V gene encodes CDR1 SQVTM and CDR2 ANQGSEA. The CDR3 spans 13 residues. Trimming stripped 6 bases from V and 5 bases from J, with 16 bases between. The DNA for the CDR3 is TGCAGCGTCGCCCCACAGGGATGGACTGAAGCTTTCTTT. Its protein product is CSVAPQGWTEAFF.

This clone was detected only once. V is TRBV5-1 and J is TRBJ1-1; possibly TRBD1 for D (5 bases). The V end lost 0 bases, the J end lost 5 bases, and 14 bases lay between the germline ends. Germline CDR1 SGHRS, CDR2 YFSETQ. This CDR3 has 15 amino acids. CDR3 residues: CASSLDQGSGTEAFF. For the CDR3, the DNA is TGCGCCAGCAGCTTGGATCAGGGATCTGGGACTGAAGCTTTCTTT.

The chain carries TRBV30 and TRBJ1-6, with 8 bases identical to TRBD1. J gave up 8 bases and V 2 bases, and 11 bases lay outside the gene matches. This CDR3 comprises 16 residues. Germline CDR1 is GTSNPN and CDR2 is SVGIG (reference sequence). CDR3 bases: TGTGCCTGGAGTTTAAACCTCGGACAGGGAGATTCACCCCTCCACTTT. Protein: CAWSLNLGQGDSPLHF.

V is TRBV30 and J is TRBJ2-1, with 14 bases matching TRBD2. The CDR3 extends over 13 amino acids. V gave up 5 bases and J gave up 6 bases; unmatched junction bases: 0. Germline values: CDR1 GTSNPN, CDR2 SVGIG (reference sequence). This chain's CDR3 is CAWGLAGGNEQFF. The CDR3 DNA is TGTGCCTGGGGACTAGCGGGGGGCAATGAGCAGTTCTTC. Supplemented by reference TRBV30 and TRBJ2-1, the full variable domain reads SQTIHQWPATLVQPVGSPLSLECTVEGTSNPNLYWYRQAAGRGLQLLFYSVGIGQISSEVPQNLSASRPQDRQFILSSKKLLLSDSGFYLCAWGLAGGNEQFFGPGTRLTVL.

The chain is built from TRBV5-4 and TRBJ2-3; TRBD1 matches at 7 bases. CDR3 size: 15 residues. Unmatched junction bases numbered 6, after V lost 0 bases and J lost 5 bases. Per the germline V gene, CDR1 is SGHNT and CDR2 is YYREEE (reference sequence). The CDR3 sequence is CASSLARGLRDTQYF. The CDR3 DNA reads as TGTGCCAGCAGCTTGGCCAGGGGGTTAAGAGATACGCAGTATTTT.

The gene calls are TRBV2 and TRBJ1-2; D not certain. CDR1 and CDR2 (germline): SNHLY, FYNNEI. The CDR3 covers 14 residues. Trimming shortened V by 6 bases and J by 0 bases, and 11 bases separated the two germline ends. This CDR3 is CASRETLANYGYTF. The CDR3 region has the DNA TGTGCCAGCAGGGAGACACTTGCTAACTATGGCTACACCTTC.

Note on this clone: An end of the junction differs from the germline gene, which may be a read error. This sequence joins TRBV5-8 and TRBJ1-1; D not resolved. Germline CDR1 reads SGHTS; CDR2 reads YDEGEE. The CDR3 covers 14 residues. The CDR3 nucleotides are TGTGCCAGCAGCTTGAGGGCAAGGAACTCTGAAGCTTTCTTT. Translated: CASSLRARNSEAFF.

V and J are TRBV4-3 and TRBJ1-2, with D unresolved. Trimming stripped 2 bases from V and 2 bases from J, with 9 bases between. This CDR3 comprises 14 residues. Looked up from germline, CDR1 is LGHNA and CDR2 is YSLEER. The CDR3 is CASSQFLGNYGYTF. DNA of the CDR3: TGCGCCAGCAGCCAATTTTTAGGGAACTATGGCTACACCTTC.

The chain joins TRBV5-1 to TRBJ2-1; TRBD2 is a possible D gene (7 bases). Per germline, CDR1 SGHRS and CDR2 YFSETQ. The length of the CDR3 is 15 residues. V was trimmed by 1 base and J by 2 bases, leaving 10 bases between them. This chain's CDR3 is CASSLTGGPYNEQFF. The CDR3 coding sequence is TGCGCCAGCAGCTTGACCGGGGGGCCCTACAATGAGCAGTTCTTC.

This CDR3 is CASSLRGKVESPLHF. CDR3 sequence (DNA): TGCGCCAGCAGCTTAAGGGGAAAGGTTGAATCACCCCTCCACTTT. The chain is built from TRBV5-1 and TRBJ1-6; tentative D call: TRBD1 (5 bases). The germline V gene encodes CDR1 SGHRS and CDR2 YFSETQ. CDR3 length: 15 amino acids. Trimming took off 2 bases at V and 10 bases at J, with 16 bases between the two ends.

This chain connects TRBV28 to TRBJ1-6; 10 bases fit TRBD1. The ends lost 3 bases at V and 7 bases at J; junction bases unmatched: 6. The germline CDR1 and CDR2 sequences are MDHEN and SYDVKM. CDR3 size: 16 residues. The CDR3 loop reads CASSLGQGRGNSPLHF. The CDR3 DNA reads TGTGCCAGCAGTTTGGGACAGGGGAGAGGGAATTCACCCCTCCACTTT.

This rearrangement joins TRBV29-1 to TRBJ2-3; D tentatively reads TRBD1 or TRBD2 (5 bases each). The CDR3 runs to 13 residues. Germline-derived CDR1 and CDR2 are SQVTM and ANQGSEA. V was shortened by 7 bases and J by 2 bases, with 13 bases between the two germline ends. The CDR3 loop is CSGDDGATDTQYF. The CDR3 nucleotides read TGCAGCGGGGACGACGGAGCCACAGATACGCAGTATTTT.

This clone was recorded only once. This sequence joins TRBV30 and TRBJ1-5; D is ambiguous. Trimming shortened V by 4 bases and J by 0 bases, and 7 bases separated the two germline ends. The CDR3 is 13 residues long. The germline V gene has CDR1 GTSNPN and CDR2 SVGIG (reference sequence). The CDR3, as DNA: TGTGCCTGGACTTCAAATAGCAATCAGCCCCAGCATTTT. Its protein is CAWTSNSNQPQHF.

Only a few counts were recorded for this clone. The V gene is TRBV7-9, the J gene TRBJ1-2; D is ambiguous. Germline lookup yields CDR1 SEHNR and CDR2 FQNEAQ (reference sequence). This CDR3 comprises 14 residues. V lost 3 bases, J lost 8 bases, and 16 bases lay in between. CDR3 in amino acids: CASSFPVAGGGYTF. In DNA, the CDR3 is TGTGCCAGCAGCTTTCCAGTGGCAGGCGGCGGCTACACCTTC.

V and J are TRBV18 and TRBJ1-6; D uncertain. The germline V gene encodes CDR1 KGHSH and CDR2 LQKENI. The CDR3 runs to 13 residues. The ends were cut back, 4 bases at V and 9 bases at J, with 10 bases in the middle. The CDR3 DNA reads as TGTGCCAGCTCACGAGACGTGGGTTCACCCCTCCACTTT. Translated: CASSRDVGSPLHF.

This clone was recorded once. The chain has TRBV5-4 and TRBJ2-1; D possibly matches TRBD1 or TRBD2 (5 bases each). V lost 2 bases to trimming and J lost 14 bases, with 17 bases between them. CDR1 is SGHNT and CDR2 is YYREEE in the germline V gene (reference sequence). This CDR3 has 13 amino acids. CDR3 in DNA: TGTGCCAGCAGCTTACTGGACGGGGCGAGGAAGTTCTTC. Protein: CASSLLDGARKFF.

V usage is TRBV5-4 and J usage is TRBJ2-7; either TRBD1 or TRBD2 may fit D (6 bases each). Trimming cost V 1 base and J 6 bases, with 20 bases left between them. Germline V gives CDR1 SGHNT, CDR2 YYREEE (reference sequence). This CDR3 has 16 amino acids. The CDR3 DNA is TGTGCCAGCAGCTTGAGAGATTCGGGGGCTGAAGGCGAGCAGTACTTC. Translating gives CASSLRDSGAEGEQYF.

This clone was observed a handful of times. At the DNA level, this CDR3 is encoded by other sequences in the same sample as well. The chain has TRBV20-1 and TRBJ2-5; no definite D call. CDR1 and CDR2 (germline): DFQATT, SNEGSKA (reference sequence). The CDR3 spans 10 residues. The V gene lost 3 bases and the J gene lost 2 bases, with 1 base spanning the gap. CDR3 region: CSASQETQYF. The DNA of the CDR3 is TGCAGTGCTAGTCAAGAGACCCAGTACTTC.

V gene TRBV19 combines with J gene TRBJ2-1; possibly TRBD1 or TRBD2 for D (6 bases each). The CDR3 runs 14 residues. Trimming cost V 8 bases and J 6 bases, with 17 bases left between them. The germline V gene has CDR1 LNHDA and CDR2 SQIVND (reference sequence). The CDR3 loop reads CASGLKGGSNEQFF. CDR3 DNA: TGTGCCAGTGGCCTGAAGGGGGGCTCCAATGAGCAGTTCTTC.

The genes are TRBV28 and TRBJ1-1, with D possibly being TRBD1 (6 bases). V was cut by 1 base and J by 1 base, with 10 bases left in between. CDR3 size: 15 residues. Per the germline V gene, CDR1 is MDHEN and CDR2 is SYDVKM. The CDR3 sequence: CASSLLGAGNTEAFF. The DNA of the CDR3 is TGTGCCAGCAGTTTATTGGGGGCAGGGAACACTGAAGCTTTCTTT. The whole variable domain, filled in from reference TRBV28 and TRBJ1-1, reads DVKVTQSSRYLVKRTGEKVFLECVQDMDHENMFWYRQDPGLGLRLIYFSYDVKMKEKGDIPEGYSVSREKKERFSLILESASTNQTSMYLCASSLLGAGNTEAFFGQGTRLTVV.

This clone appeared a few times. The V gene is TRBV5-1, the J gene TRBJ2-5; D is undetermined. CDR3 size: 15 residues. V gave up 4 bases and J gave up 2 bases, with 15 bases separating them. Germline V gene lookup returns CDR1 SGHRS and CDR2 YFSETQ. The CDR3 is CASSLDGQIQETQYF. CDR3 DNA: TGCGCCAGCAGCCTGGACGGGCAGATTCAAGAGACCCAGTACTTC.

This chain links TRBV29-1 with TRBJ1-1, with unresolved D. This CDR3 has 12 amino acids. Trimming took off 3 bases at V and 5 bases at J, with 10 bases between the two ends. Germline CDR1 and CDR2: SQVTM and ANQGSEA. This chain's CDR3 is CSVDPGGTEAFF. CDR3 in DNA: TGCAGCGTTGATCCGGGAGGAACTGAAGCTTTCTTT.

This clone was found once. The chain is built from TRBV7-2 and TRBJ1-5; TRBD1 matches 7 bases. J was trimmed by 3 bases and V by 1 base; bases with no gene match: 6. Germline V gene sequence: CDR1 SGHTA, CDR2 FQGNSA. This CDR3 is 16 amino acids long. The CDR3: CASSLEGAWANQPQHF. In DNA form, the CDR3 reads TGTGCCAGCAGCTTAGAGGGGGCCTGGGCCAATCAGCCCCAGCATTTT.

This chain connects TRBV2 to TRBJ2-3; 9 bases match TRBD2. Germline V gene sequence: CDR1 SNHLY, CDR2 FYNNEI. Germline trimming cut 4 bases from V and 4 bases from J; bases unmatched to any gene: 6. CDR3 length: 15 residues. The CDR3 DNA follows: TGTGCCAGCAGTGCGCCTAGCGGGGAGGCAGATACGCAGTATTTT. Amino acids: CASSAPSGEADTQYF.

The rearrangement links TRBV19 to TRBJ2-1; 8 bases agree with TRBD2. The V gene end was trimmed by 8 bases and the J gene end by 7 bases; junction bases not matched to a gene: 13. The CDR3 sequence is 15 residues long. Germline assignment: CDR1 LNHDA and CDR2 SQIVND (reference sequence). CDR3 protein: CASHVVGGGRNEQFF. For the CDR3, the DNA is TGTGCCAGTCATGTTGTCGGGGGGGGCAGAAATGAGCAGTTCTTC.

The chain combines TRBV27 with TRBJ1-6; no definite D call. The V and J ends lost 2 bases and 8 bases respectively, with 16 bases between them. The CDR3 loop spans 16 amino acids. The germline CDR1 and CDR2 sequences are MNHEY and SMNVEV (reference sequence). The CDR3 DNA sequence: TGTGCCAGCAGTTTAGTCTGGGGAGCTAAAGATTCACCCCTCCACTTT. It encodes CASSLVWGAKDSPLHF.

V usage is TRBV4-3 and J usage is TRBJ2-7; 9 bases align to TRBD1. V was pared by 4 bases and J by 5 bases, with 9 bases of the junction left unmatched. Germline V gives CDR1 LGHNA, CDR2 YSLEER. There are 15 residues in the CDR3. The CDR3, as DNA: TGCGCCAGCAGCCTAGACGGGACAGGGTTCAACGAGCAGTACTTC. Translated: CASSLDGTGFNEQYF.

The rearrangement uses TRBV5-1 and TRBJ2-3, with 9 nucleotides matching TRBD2. Germline lookup yields CDR1 SGHRS and CDR2 YFSETQ. The CDR3 spans 16 residues. The V and J ends lost 2 bases and 7 bases, in that order; junction bases with no gene match: 11. Here the CDR3 DNA reads TGCGCCAGCAGCTTTCGACTAGCGGAGACGAGGAATACGCAGTATTTT. It is translated as CASSFRLAETRNTQYF.

The genes are TRBV27 and TRBJ2-7, with D possibly called TRBD1 or TRBD2 (5 bases each). The V gene's germline CDR1 is MNHEY and CDR2 SMNVEV (reference sequence). This CDR3 is built from 14 residues. V was pared by 0 bases and J by 2 bases, with 8 bases between. The DNA for the CDR3 is TGTGCCAGCAGTTTATCCGGGACCCCCTACGAGCAGTACTTC. This translates into CASSLSGTPYEQYF.

J is TRBJ1-2 and V is TRBV29-1; 8 bases are shared with TRBD1. J gave up 7 bases and V 1 base, and 8 bases lay outside the gene matches. The CDR3 runs to 14 residues. Germline values: CDR1 SQVTM, CDR2 ANQGSEA. This CDR3 is CSVEGLGQALGYTF. DNA of the CDR3: TGCAGCGTTGAAGGTCTGGGACAGGCGCTTGGCTACACCTTC.